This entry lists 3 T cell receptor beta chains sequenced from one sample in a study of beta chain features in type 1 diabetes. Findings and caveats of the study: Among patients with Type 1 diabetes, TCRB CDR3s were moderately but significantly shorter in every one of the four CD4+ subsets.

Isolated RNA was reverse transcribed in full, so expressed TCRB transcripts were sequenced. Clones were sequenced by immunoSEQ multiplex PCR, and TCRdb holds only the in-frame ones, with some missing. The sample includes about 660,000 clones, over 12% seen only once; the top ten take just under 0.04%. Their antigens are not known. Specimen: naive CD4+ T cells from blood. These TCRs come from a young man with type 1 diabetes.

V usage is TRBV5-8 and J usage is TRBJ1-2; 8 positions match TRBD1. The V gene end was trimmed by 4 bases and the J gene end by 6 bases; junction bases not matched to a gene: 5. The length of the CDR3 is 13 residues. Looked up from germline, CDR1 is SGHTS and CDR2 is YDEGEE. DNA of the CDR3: TGTGCCAGCAGCGTGGGACAGGCAAATGGCTACACCTTC. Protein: CASSVGQANGYTF.

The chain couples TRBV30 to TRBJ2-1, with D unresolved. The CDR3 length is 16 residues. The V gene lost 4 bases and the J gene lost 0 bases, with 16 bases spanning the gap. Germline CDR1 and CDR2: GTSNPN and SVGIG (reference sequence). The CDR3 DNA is TGTGCCTGGACACCGTTGGCCCATACCTCCTACAATGAGCAGTTCTTC. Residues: CAWTPLAHTSYNEQFF.

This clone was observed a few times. CDR3 in amino acids: CASSWRDYNEQFF. The DNA for the CDR3 is TGCGCCAGCTCATGGCGGGACTACAATGAGCAGTTCTTC. The chain recombines TRBV5-1 with TRBJ2-1, with D perhaps matching TRBD2 (6 bases). CDR1 is SGHRS, CDR2 YFSETQ, per germline. This CDR3 contains 13 residues. Trimming stripped 7 bases from V and 3 bases from J, with 11 bases between.